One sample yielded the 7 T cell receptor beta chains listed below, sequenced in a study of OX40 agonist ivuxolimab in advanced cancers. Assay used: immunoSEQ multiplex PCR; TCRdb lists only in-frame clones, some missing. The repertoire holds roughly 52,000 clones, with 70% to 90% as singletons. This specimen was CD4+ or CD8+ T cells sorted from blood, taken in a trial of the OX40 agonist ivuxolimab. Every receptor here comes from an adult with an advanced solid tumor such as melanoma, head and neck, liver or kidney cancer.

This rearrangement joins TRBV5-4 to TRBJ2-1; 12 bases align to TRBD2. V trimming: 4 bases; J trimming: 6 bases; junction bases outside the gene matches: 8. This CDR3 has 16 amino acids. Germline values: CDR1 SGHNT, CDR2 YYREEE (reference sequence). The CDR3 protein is CASSPGWGLAGNEQFF. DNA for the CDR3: TGTGCCAGCAGCCCCGGTTGGGGACTAGCGGGCAATGAGCAGTTCTTC.

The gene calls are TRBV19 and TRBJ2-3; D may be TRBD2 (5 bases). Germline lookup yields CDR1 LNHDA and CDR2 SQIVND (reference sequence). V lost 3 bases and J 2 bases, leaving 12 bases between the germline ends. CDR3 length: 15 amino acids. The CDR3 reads CASSIGERPTDTQYF. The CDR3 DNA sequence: TGTGCCAGTAGTATCGGGGAGCGGCCCACAGATACGCAGTATTTT.

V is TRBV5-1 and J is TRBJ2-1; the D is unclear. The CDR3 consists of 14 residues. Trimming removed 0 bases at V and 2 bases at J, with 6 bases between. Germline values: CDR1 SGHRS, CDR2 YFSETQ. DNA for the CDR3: TGCGCCAGCAGCTTGGACCTCGCCTACAATGAGCAGTTCTTC. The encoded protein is CASSLDLAYNEQFF.

The CDR3 DNA sequence: TGTGCCAGCAGTTTCCAGGGGGGGGCGGAGACCCAGTACTTC. It is translated as CASSFQGGAETQYF. V is TRBV28 and J is TRBJ2-5; D may match TRBD1 or TRBD2 (7 bases each). There are 14 residues in the CDR3. The germline CDR1 and CDR2 sequences are MDHEN and SYDVKM. V lost 3 bases and J 5 bases, leaving 13 bases between the germline ends. The full variable domain, completed using reference TRBV28 and TRBJ2-5, is DVKVTQSSRYLVKRTGEKVFLECVQDMDHENMFWYRQDPGLGLRLIYFSYDVKMKEKGDIPEGYSVSREKKERFSLILESASTNQTSMYLCASSFQGGAETQYFGPGTRLLVL.

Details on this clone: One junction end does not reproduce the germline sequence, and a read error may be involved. The CDR3 DNA sequence: TGCGCCAGCAGCTTGGGTGTCTTGGGTAGCGGACAGCATAACTTC. It specifies CASSLGVLGSGQHNF. The chain is built from TRBV5-1 and TRBJ2-7; D is tentatively TRBD1 or TRBD2 (6 bases each). There are 15 residues in the CDR3. Germline V gives CDR1 SGHRS, CDR2 YFSETQ.

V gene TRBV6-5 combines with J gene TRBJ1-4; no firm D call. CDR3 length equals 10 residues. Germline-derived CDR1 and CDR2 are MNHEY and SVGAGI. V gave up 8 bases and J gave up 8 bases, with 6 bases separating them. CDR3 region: CASQGEKLFF. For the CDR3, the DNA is TGTGCCAGCCAAGGGGAAAAACTGTTTTTT.

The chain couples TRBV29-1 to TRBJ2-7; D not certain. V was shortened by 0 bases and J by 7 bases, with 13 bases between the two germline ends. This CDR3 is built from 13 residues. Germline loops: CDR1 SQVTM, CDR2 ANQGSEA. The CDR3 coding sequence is TGCAGCGTTGAAGATCAGATGGCGGAAGAGCAGTACTTC. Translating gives CSVEDQMAEEQYF.